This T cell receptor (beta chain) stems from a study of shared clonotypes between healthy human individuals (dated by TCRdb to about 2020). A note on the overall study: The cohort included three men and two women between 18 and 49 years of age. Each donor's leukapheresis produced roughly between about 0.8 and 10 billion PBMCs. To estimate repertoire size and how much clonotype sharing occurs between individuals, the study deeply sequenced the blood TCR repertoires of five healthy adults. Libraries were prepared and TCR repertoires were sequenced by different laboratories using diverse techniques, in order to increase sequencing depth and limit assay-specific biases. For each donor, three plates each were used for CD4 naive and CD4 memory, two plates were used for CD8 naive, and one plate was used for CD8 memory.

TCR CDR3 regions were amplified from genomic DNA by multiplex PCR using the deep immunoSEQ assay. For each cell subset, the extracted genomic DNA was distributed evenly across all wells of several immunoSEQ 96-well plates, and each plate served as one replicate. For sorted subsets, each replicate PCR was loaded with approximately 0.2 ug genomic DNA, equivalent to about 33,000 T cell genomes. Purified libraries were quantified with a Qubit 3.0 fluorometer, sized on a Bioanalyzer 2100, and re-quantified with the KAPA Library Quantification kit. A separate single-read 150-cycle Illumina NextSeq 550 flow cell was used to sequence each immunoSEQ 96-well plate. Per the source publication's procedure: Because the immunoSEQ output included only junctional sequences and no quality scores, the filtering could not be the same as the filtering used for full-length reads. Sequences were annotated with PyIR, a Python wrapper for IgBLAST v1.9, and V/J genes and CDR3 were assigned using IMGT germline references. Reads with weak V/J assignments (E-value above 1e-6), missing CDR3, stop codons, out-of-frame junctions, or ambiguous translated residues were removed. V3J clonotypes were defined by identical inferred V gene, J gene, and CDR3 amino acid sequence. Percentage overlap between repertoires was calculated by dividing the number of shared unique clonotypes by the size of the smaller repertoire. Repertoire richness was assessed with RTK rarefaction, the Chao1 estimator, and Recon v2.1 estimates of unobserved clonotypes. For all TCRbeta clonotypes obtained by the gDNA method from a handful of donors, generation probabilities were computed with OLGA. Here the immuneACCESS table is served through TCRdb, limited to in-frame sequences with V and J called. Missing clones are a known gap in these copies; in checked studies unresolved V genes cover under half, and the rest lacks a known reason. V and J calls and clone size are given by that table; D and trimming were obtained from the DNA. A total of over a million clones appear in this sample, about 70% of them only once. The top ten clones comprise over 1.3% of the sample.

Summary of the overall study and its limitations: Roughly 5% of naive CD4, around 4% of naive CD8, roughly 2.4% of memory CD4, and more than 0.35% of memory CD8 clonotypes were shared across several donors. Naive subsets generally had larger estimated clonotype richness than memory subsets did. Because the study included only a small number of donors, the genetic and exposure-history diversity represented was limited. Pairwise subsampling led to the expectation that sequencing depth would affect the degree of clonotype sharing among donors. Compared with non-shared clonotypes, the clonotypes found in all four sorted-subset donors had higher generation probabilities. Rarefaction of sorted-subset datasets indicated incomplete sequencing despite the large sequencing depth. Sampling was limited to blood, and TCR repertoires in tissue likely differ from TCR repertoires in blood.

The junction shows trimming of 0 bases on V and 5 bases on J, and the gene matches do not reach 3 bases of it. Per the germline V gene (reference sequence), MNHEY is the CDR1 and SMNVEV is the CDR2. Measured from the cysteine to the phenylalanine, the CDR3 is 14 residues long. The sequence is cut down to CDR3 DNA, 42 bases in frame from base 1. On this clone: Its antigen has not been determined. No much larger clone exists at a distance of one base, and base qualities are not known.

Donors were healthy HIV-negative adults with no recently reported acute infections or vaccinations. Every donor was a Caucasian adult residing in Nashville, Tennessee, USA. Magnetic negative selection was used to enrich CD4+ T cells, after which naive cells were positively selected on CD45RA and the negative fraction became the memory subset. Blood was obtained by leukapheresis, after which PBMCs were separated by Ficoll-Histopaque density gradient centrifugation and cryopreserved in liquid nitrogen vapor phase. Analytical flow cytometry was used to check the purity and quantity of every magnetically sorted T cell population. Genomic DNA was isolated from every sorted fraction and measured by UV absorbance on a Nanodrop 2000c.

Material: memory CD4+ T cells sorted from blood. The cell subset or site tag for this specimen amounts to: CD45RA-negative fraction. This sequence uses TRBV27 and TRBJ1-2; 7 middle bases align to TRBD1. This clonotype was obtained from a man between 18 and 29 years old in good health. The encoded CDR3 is CASSLSTRGYGYTF. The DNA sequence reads TGTGCCAGCAGTTTATCGACCAGGGGGTATGGCTACACCTTC.